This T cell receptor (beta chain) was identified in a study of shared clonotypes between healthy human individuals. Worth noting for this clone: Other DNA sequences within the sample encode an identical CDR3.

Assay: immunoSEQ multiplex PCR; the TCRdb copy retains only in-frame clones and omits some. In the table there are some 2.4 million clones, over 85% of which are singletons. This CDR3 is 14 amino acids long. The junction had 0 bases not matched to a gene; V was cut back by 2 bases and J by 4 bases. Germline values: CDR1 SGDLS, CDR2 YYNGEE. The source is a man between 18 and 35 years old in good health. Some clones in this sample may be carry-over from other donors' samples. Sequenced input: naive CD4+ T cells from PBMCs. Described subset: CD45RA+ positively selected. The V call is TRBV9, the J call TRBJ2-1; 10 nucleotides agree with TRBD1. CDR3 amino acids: CASSVGQGYNEQFF. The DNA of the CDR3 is TGTGCCAGCAGCGTGGGACAGGGGTACAATGAGCAGTTCTTC.